The T cell receptor (beta chain) described here comes from a study of blood T cells in healthy people across ages. The overall study: With template switching, about one barcoded beta molecule was captured per two T cells.

It was with a sample-barcoded 5' primer and a J-beta primer mix that a second PCR of about 6 to 12 cycles was run. In TCRdb, the 5' RACE reads were re-called with MiXCR into one record per CDR3 protein. This sample has 750,000 to 850,000 distinct CDR3 sequences; about 25% occur once, and the top ten carry 3% to 4%. Germline CDR1 is MNHNS and CDR2 is SASEGT. V lost 6 bases and J 7 bases, leaving 24 bases between the germline ends. The CDR3 runs to 17 residues. Another study also made use of these data, one on T cells of mothers and their children.

The chain links TRBV6-1 to TRBJ1-4; TRBD1 might be the D (6 bases). The sequenced sample was blood. This clonotype originated in a boy between 10 and 17 years old in good health. CDR3 nucleotides: TGTGCCAGCAGGAGTTTACTACGGGGGGCGAGGGGTGAAAAACTGTTTTTT. This gives the protein CASRSLLRGARGEKLFF.